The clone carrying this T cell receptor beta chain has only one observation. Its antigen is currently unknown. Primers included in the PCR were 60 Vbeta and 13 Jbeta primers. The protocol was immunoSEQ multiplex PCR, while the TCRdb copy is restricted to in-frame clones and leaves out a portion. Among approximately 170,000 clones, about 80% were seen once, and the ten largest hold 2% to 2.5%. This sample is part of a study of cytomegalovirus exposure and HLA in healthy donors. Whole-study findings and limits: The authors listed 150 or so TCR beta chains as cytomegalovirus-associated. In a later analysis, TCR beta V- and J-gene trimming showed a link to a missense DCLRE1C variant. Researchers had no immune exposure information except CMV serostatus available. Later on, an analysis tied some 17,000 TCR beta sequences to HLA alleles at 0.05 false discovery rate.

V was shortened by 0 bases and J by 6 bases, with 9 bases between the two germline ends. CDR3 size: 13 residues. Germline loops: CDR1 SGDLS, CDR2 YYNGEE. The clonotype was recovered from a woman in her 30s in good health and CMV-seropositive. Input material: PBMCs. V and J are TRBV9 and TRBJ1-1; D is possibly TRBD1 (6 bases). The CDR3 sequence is CASSVGGGPEAFF. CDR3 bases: TGTGCCAGCAGCGTAGGGGGGGGCCCTGAAGCTTTCTTT.